The 24 T cell receptor beta chains below were found in one sample sequenced in a study of CD8 T cells in Susac syndrome. Random hexamers served to reverse transcribe roughly 0.45 to 1 ug RNA. TCRdb fed the immunoSEQ multiplex PCR reads into MiXCR, producing one record per CDR3 protein. The repertoire consists of about 130,000 distinct CDR3 sequences, with around 80% occurring once and the leading ten covering roughly 0.48%. Sample: CD8+ T cells from PBMCs. The receptors derive from a human donor with multiple sclerosis.

The chain joins TRBV7-8 to TRBJ1-5; perhaps TRBD1 as D (6 bases). The V end was cut by 2 bases, the J end by 1 base, with 15 bases between. This CDR3 is built from 17 residues. Per germline, CDR1 SGHVS and CDR2 FQNEAQ. The CDR3 loop is CASSLRAGHQSNQPQHF. DNA for the CDR3: TGTGCCAGCAGCTTACGCGCGGGACATCAAAGCAATCAGCCCCAGCATTTT.

The rearrangement links TRBV27 to TRBJ2-7, with D unclear. The length of the CDR3 is 13 residues. CDR1 is MNHEY and CDR2 is SMNVEV in the germline V gene (reference sequence). V lost 6 bases to trimming and J lost 4 bases, with 13 bases between them. The CDR3 loop reads CASRVGLGYEQYF. The CDR3 nucleotides read TGTGCCAGCAGGGTCGGATTGGGGTACGAGCAGTACTTC.

The V call is TRBV5-1, the J call TRBJ1-1, with no clear D. Germline loops: CDR1 SGHRS, CDR2 YFSETQ. Trimming stripped 2 bases from V and 5 bases from J, with 10 bases between. The length of the CDR3 is 13 residues. Here the CDR3 DNA reads TGCGCCAGCAGCTTATCATCGACGACTGAAGCTTTCTTT. Protein product: CASSLSSTTEAFF.

Here the CDR3 DNA reads TGTGCCGGCTGTAGAGCCAATCAGCCCCAGCATTTT. Translated, it gives CAGCRANQPQHF. The rearrangement joins TRBV28 to TRBJ1-5; no reliable D call. CDR1 MDHEN and CDR2 SYDVKM come from the germline V gene. This CDR3 is 12 amino acids long. Trimming removed 11 bases from V and 3 bases from J, with 11 bases in between.

The V and J genes are TRBV7-6 and TRBJ2-3; no firm D call. The ends were cut back, 4 bases at V and 3 bases at J, with 26 bases in the middle. This CDR3 region has 19 residues. In germline, CDR1 is SGHVS, CDR2 FNYEAQ. The DNA of the CDR3 is TGTGCCAGCAGCTCAGCTTCCAGGAGAAGGTTTATATTGACAGATACGCAGTATTTT. Residues: CASSSASRRRFILTDTQYF.

The chain combines TRBV27 with TRBJ2-3; D unresolved. This CDR3 comprises 16 residues. Trimming stripped 3 bases from V and 2 bases from J, with 15 bases between. Germline V CDR1 and CDR2: MNHEY, SMNVEV (reference sequence). CDR3 nucleotides: TGTGCCAGCAGTTTGGTCTCCTACGGGTTCACAGATACGCAGTATTTT. It is translated as CASSLVSYGFTDTQYF.

The chain uses TRBV27 and TRBJ2-3, with D hard to call. Trimming took 2 bases from V and 4 from J, leaving 13 bases between them. From germline, CDR1 is MNHEY and CDR2 SMNVEV (reference sequence). This CDR3 has 15 residues. DNA for the CDR3: TGTGCCAGCAGTTTAACCGCTTACCCGTCAGATACGCAGTATTTT. It encodes CASSLTAYPSDTQYF.

The rearrangement uses TRBV15 and TRBJ1-5; D is possibly TRBD1 (6 bases). The CDR3 sequence is 16 residues long. Germline V gene sequence: CDR1 LNHNV, CDR2 YYDKDF (reference sequence). The V and J ends lost 2 bases and 8 bases respectively, with 19 bases between them. CDR3 sequence reads: CATSRSRQVWGEPQHF. As DNA, the CDR3 is TGTGCCACCAGCAGATCCAGACAGGTTTGGGGGGAGCCCCAGCATTTT.

This chain uses TRBV11-2 with TRBJ1-6; D not resolved. The CDR3 extends over 15 amino acids. Germline CDR1 is SGHAT and CDR2 is FQNNGV. The V end lost 1 base, the J end lost 8 bases, and 12 bases lay between the germline ends. The CDR3 coding sequence is TGTGCCAGCAGCTTAGTAGCCTCAGGCGATTCACCCCTCCACTTT. It encodes CASSLVASGDSPLHF.

The chain employs TRBV15 and TRBJ1-6; D not certain. CDR3 length equals 14 residues. V lost 0 bases to trimming and J lost 10 bases, with 10 bases between them. Germline CDR1 reads LNHNV; CDR2 reads YYDKDF (reference sequence). CDR3 nucleotides: TGTGCCACCAGCAGAGATAGGGCCGGCTCACCCCTCCACTTT. It is translated as CATSRDRAGSPLHF. The entire variable domain, with the rest obtained from reference TRBV15 and TRBJ1-6, is as follows: DAMVIQNPRYQVTQFGKPVTLSCSQTLNHNVMYWYQQKSSQAPKLLFHYYDKDFNNEADTPDNFQSRRPNTSFCFLDIRSPGLGDTAMYLCATSRDRAGSPLHFGNGTRLTVT.

The CDR3: CASSAGFAYDSGNTIYF. CDR3 coding DNA: TGTGCCAGCAGCGCTGGGTTCGCCTACGACTCTGGAAACACCATATATTTT. The chain links TRBV7-4 to TRBJ1-3, with D hard to call. The V and J ends lost 5 bases and 0 bases respectively, with 17 bases between them. Germline CDR1 SGHVT, CDR2 SQSDAQ. This CDR3 is 17 amino acids long. Combining the CDR3 with reference TRBV7-4 and TRBJ1-3 gives the whole variable domain GAGVSQSPRYKVAKRGRDVALRCDSISGHVTLYWYRQTLGQGSEVLTYSQSDAQRDKSGRPSGRFSAERPERSVSTLKIQRTEQGDSAVYLCASSAGFAYDSGNTIYFGEGSWLTVV.

V is TRBV5-6 and J is TRBJ2-1, with 9 positions matching TRBD1. The CDR3 has 16 residues. V trimming: 4 bases; J trimming: 1 base; junction bases outside the gene matches: 6. CDR1 is SGHDT, CDR2 YYEEEE, per germline. CDR3 region: CASSLDRGSSYNEQFF. CDR3 sequence (DNA): TGTGCCAGCAGCCTCGACAGGGGGAGTTCCTACAATGAGCAGTTCTTC.

This rearrangement joins TRBV20-1 to TRBJ1-4; 8 bases are shared with TRBD1. With V trimmed by 0 bases and J by 8 bases, 8 bases remained unmatched. This CDR3 comprises 15 residues. Germline V gene data show CDR1 as DFQATT and CDR2 as SNEGSKA (reference sequence). CDR3 in amino acids: CSARDRTGLGEKLFF. The CDR3 DNA reads as TGCAGTGCTAGAGATCGGACAGGGCTTGGGGAAAAACTGTTTTTT.

This sequence joins TRBV14 and TRBJ2-1; tentatively, D is TRBD2 (6 bases). This CDR3 spans 15 amino acids. Germline V gives CDR1 SGHDN, CDR2 FVKESK. The V end lost 4 bases, the J end lost 4 bases, and 14 bases lay between the germline ends. CDR3 amino acids: CASSLGPRGYNEQFF. The CDR3 DNA sequence: TGTGCCAGCAGCCTGGGTCCCCGGGGGTACAATGAGCAGTTCTTC. Filled out from reference TRBV14 and TRBJ2-1, the complete variable domain reads EAGVTQFPSHSVIEKGQTVTLRCDPISGHDNLYWYRRVMGKEIKFLLHFVKESKQDESGMPNNRFLAERTGGTYSTLKVQPAELEDSGVYFCASSLGPRGYNEQFFGPGTRLTVL.

The J gene is TRBJ1-4, the V gene TRBV10-3; D not resolved. Trimming shortened V by 10 bases and J by 5 bases, and 23 bases separated the two germline ends. This CDR3 has 16 amino acids. CDR1 and CDR2 (germline): ENHRY, SYGVKD. DNA for the CDR3: TGTGCCAGCCTGGCTGCGATTGAAGACTCAAATGAAAAACTGTTTTTT. The encoded protein is CASLAAIEDSNEKLFF.

This clonotype was detected once. The rearrangement uses TRBV3-1 and TRBJ2-1; 7 bases align to TRBD2. The CDR3 has 18 residues. V lost 4 bases, J lost 0 bases, and 12 bases stayed unmatched. Per the germline V gene, CDR1 is LGHDT and CDR2 is YNNKEL (reference sequence). The CDR3 bases are TGTGCCAGCAGCCCGATGGGGGGGGAAACTGACTCCTACAATGAGCAGTTCTTC. Amino acid sequence: CASSPMGGETDSYNEQFF.

This chain connects TRBV9 to TRBJ2-3; a possible D gene is TRBD1 (5 bases). Trimming removed 7 bases from V and 1 base from J, with 13 bases in between. The CDR3 totals 14 residues. Germline CDR1 is SGDLS and CDR2 is YYNGEE. CDR3 region: CASSTGSGTDTQYF. The CDR3 DNA follows: TGTGCCAGCTCTACAGGTTCTGGCACAGATACGCAGTATTTT.

The chain carries TRBV15 and TRBJ2-2, with D unclear. Looked up from germline, CDR1 is LNHNV and CDR2 is YYDKDF (reference sequence). Trimming removed 8 bases from V and 4 bases from J, with 11 bases in between. The CDR3 extends over 13 amino acids. CDR3 protein: CATRRRGTGELFF. The DNA for the CDR3 is TGTGCCACCCGCCGGCGCGGCACCGGGGAGCTGTTTTTT.

V is TRBV10-1 and J is TRBJ2-3; a possible D gene is TRBD1 (6 bases). This CDR3 has 14 residues. CDR1 is WNHNN, CDR2 SYGVQD, per germline (reference sequence). Trimming pared 6 bases from V and 4 bases from J, leaving 14 bases between. The CDR3 region has the DNA TGCGCCAGCAGGACTTCATCAGGGGCAGATACGCAGTATTTT. Translating gives CASRTSSGADTQYF.

This clonotype appeared a single time. The CDR3, as DNA: TGTGCCAGTAGCCCCCGGAGTGCCTACAATGAGCAGTTCTTC. Its translation: CASSPRSAYNEQFF. The chain combines TRBV19 with TRBJ2-1, with D unclear. V was shortened by 6 bases and J by 2 bases, with 11 bases between the two germline ends. This CDR3 is built from 14 residues. Germline V gene sequence: CDR1 LNHDA, CDR2 SQIVND (reference sequence).

V is TRBV7-2 and J is TRBJ2-2; possibly TRBD1 for D (5 bases). This CDR3 has 15 residues. Trimming took off 2 bases at V and 2 bases at J, with 9 bases between the two ends. Germline CDR1 SGHTA, CDR2 FQGNSA. This CDR3 reads CASSLLGVNTGELFF. CDR3 DNA sequence: TGTGCCAGCAGCTTACTAGGGGTAAACACCGGGGAGCTGTTTTTT.

CDR3 loop: CASSTGLSLYEQYF. The DNA for the CDR3 is TGTGCCAGCAGCACGGGACTGTCTCTCTACGAGCAGTACTTC. This chain uses TRBV3-1 with TRBJ2-7; perhaps TRBD2 as D (6 bases). CDR3 size: 14 residues. Germline CDR1 is LGHDT and CDR2 is YNNKEL (reference sequence). The V end was cut by 5 bases, the J end by 3 bases, with 14 bases between.

J is TRBJ2-3 and V is TRBV5-4; 8 positions match TRBD2. V shed 1 base and J 6 bases; nucleotides not matched to a gene: 7. Per germline, CDR1 SGHNT and CDR2 YYREEE (reference sequence). The length of the CDR3 is 15 residues. In DNA, the CDR3 is TGTGCCAGCAGCTTGCAGCGGGAGTTTTTGGATACGCAGTATTTT. It encodes CASSLQREFLDTQYF. Using reference TRBV5-4 and TRBJ2-3 for the parts outside the CDR3, the full variable domain is ETGVTQSPTHLIKTRGQQVTLRCSSQSGHNTVSWYQQALGQGPQFIFQYYREEENGRGNFPPRFSGLQFPNYSSELNVNALELDDSALYLCASSLQREFLDTQYFGPGTRLTVL.

This rearrangement joins TRBV7-9 to TRBJ2-1; D remains ambiguous. CDR3 length: 17 residues. Trimming shortened V by 5 bases and J by 1 base, and 18 bases separated the two germline ends. Germline V gene data show CDR1 as SEHNR and CDR2 as FQNEAQ (reference sequence). In nucleotides, the CDR3 is TGTGCCAGCAGCCCGCCGCCGATAGGGCCTTCCTACAATGAGCAGTTCTTC. As protein: CASSPPPIGPSYNEQFF.